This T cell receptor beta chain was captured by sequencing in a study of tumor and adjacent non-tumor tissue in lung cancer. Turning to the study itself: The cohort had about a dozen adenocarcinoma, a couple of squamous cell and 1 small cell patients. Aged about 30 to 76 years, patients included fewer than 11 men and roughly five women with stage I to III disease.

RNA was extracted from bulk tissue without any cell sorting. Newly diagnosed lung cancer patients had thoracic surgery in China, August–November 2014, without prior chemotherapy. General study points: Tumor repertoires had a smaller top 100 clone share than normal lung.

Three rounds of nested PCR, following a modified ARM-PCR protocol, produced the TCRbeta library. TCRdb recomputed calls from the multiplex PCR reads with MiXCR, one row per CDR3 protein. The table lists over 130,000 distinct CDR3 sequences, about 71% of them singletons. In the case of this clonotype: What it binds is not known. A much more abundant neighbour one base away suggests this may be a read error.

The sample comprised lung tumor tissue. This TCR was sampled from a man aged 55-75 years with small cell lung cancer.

CDR3 nucleotide sequence: TGCAATGCTCCCCCAGGACTAGCGGGAGGGCCACGGAATGAGCAGTTCTTC. Protein sequence: CNAPPGLAGGPRNEQFF. The rearrangement links TRBV20-1 to TRBJ2-1; 15 bases fit TRBD2. Germline loops: CDR1 DFQATT, CDR2 SNEGSKA (reference sequence). This CDR3 region has 17 residues.